The subject of this entry is one T cell receptor beta chain. The antigen is not known. This specimen belongs to a study of vaccination effects on CD4 cells after COVID-19. Before any sequencing was done, the ViraFEST assay used viral peptide pools to expand antigen-specific CD4+ T cells. With 9 to 11 days of culture completed, CD4+ T cells were isolated. Infection with SARS-CoV-2 occurred in the person between March and December 2020, and PCR confirmed it. CDR1 is LNHDA and CDR2 is SQIVND in the germline V gene (reference sequence). Unmatched junction bases numbered 6, after V lost 7 bases and J lost 0 bases. The CDR3 is 16 residues long. TCRdb's table, derived via immunoSEQ multiplex PCR, lists solely in-frame clones and lacks some. The repertoire consists of 30,000 or so clones, with under 80% occurring once and the leading ten covering less than 35%.

The chain recombines TRBV19 with TRBJ1-3; TRBD1 matches 10 bases. The material was CD4+ T cells from PBMCs cultured with a peptide pool, obtained before COVID-19 vaccination. The sequence was obtained from a human donor who had a prior SARS-CoV-2 infection. CDR3 amino acids: CASTKDRGNSGNTIYF. Written as DNA, the CDR3 is TGTGCCAGTACCAAGGACAGGGGGAACTCTGGAAACACCATATATTTT.